What follows are 5 T cell receptor beta chains derived from one specimen sequenced in a study of cytomegalovirus exposure and HLA in healthy donors (dated by TCRdb to between 2016 and 2019). To prepare the library, the immunoSEQ multiplex PCR assay was applied. For the multiplex PCR, a mixture combining 60 forward primers for TCR Vbeta segments and 13 reverse primers for TCR Jbeta segments was used. The source is immuneACCESS, and TCRdb retained only in-frame sequences with V and J called. Part of the clones is not carried over; for the studies checked, unresolved V genes explain less than half of this, and the remainder is unexplained. A total of under 90,000 clones appear in this sample, approximately 80% of them only once. The ten biggest clones cover 3% to 3.5% of the sample. Sample: PBMCs. These receptors originate from a man aged 35 to 55 in good health and CMV-seronegative.

The chain combines TRBV7-8 with TRBJ1-3; D call uncertain. The ends were cut back, 5 bases at V and 0 bases at J, with 23 bases in the middle. CDR1 is SGHVS and CDR2 is FQNEAQ in the germline V gene. The CDR3 spans 19 residues. In DNA form, the CDR3 reads TGTGCCAGCAGCCCTGGTTTCCGTTCTAGACCTAGCTCTGGAAACACCATATATTTT. Amino acid sequence: CASSPGFRSRPSSGNTIYF.

The chain joins TRBV19 to TRBJ1-4; D possibly corresponds to TRBD1 (5 bases). Germline CDR1 LNHDA, CDR2 SQIVND (reference sequence). The CDR3 sequence is 19 residues long. Trimming took 0 bases from V and 0 from J, leaving 17 bases between them. The CDR3 sequence: CASSIDPGVRRATNEKLFF. The CDR3 DNA follows: TGTGCCAGTAGTATAGATCCGGGGGTTCGTCGTGCAACTAATGAAAAACTGTTTTTT.

The chain is built from TRBV6-6 and TRBJ2-7, with 9 bases lining up with TRBD1. Germline trimming cut 6 bases from V and 3 bases from J; bases unmatched to any gene: 6. Germline loops: CDR1 MNHNY, CDR2 SVGAGI (reference sequence). The CDR3 has 14 amino acids. The CDR3 here is CASRTGTGSYEQYF. DNA of the CDR3: TGTGCCAGCAGAACCGGGACAGGGAGCTACGAGCAGTACTTC.

Points on this clone: Mismatch with germline at one junction end may stem from a read error. The rearrangement uses TRBV6-5 and TRBJ1-1; D not certain. Looked up from germline, CDR1 is MNHEY and CDR2 is SVGAGI. The CDR3 contains 14 residues. CDR3: CASSYPPIEPDWIF. CDR3 coding DNA: TGTGCCAGCAGTTACCCCCCTATCGAGCCGGACTGGATCTTT.

The chain is built from TRBV11-2 and TRBJ2-3; D possibly corresponds to TRBD2 (6 bases). Germline V gene sequence: CDR1 SGHAT, CDR2 FQNNGV. The CDR3 is 15 amino acids. Trimming took 4 bases from V and 5 from J, leaving 16 bases between them. The CDR3 region has the DNA TGTGCCAGCAGCTCGACTAGGCGGTGGATAGATACGCAGTATTTT. Translating it yields CASSSTRRWIDTQYF.